One and the same sample provided the 18 T cell receptor beta chains below, sequenced in a study of cytomegalovirus exposure and HLA in healthy donors. Primers included in the PCR were 60 Vbeta and 13 Jbeta primers. Sequencing was performed with immunoSEQ multiplex PCR; in TCRdb, only in-frame clones are kept and a portion is missing. In the table there are around 200,000 clones, 86% of which are singletons. Sequencing input: PBMCs. All receptors come from a woman younger than 45 in good health and CMV-seronegative.

The chain carries TRBV28 and TRBJ2-7; 7 bases match TRBD2. The CDR3 contains 13 residues. Unmatched junction bases numbered 6, after V lost 5 bases and J lost 5 bases. Germline CDR1 MDHEN, CDR2 SYDVKM. The CDR3 loop reads CASSLGLVDEQYF. DNA for the CDR3: TGTGCCAGCAGTCTTGGACTAGTCGACGAGCAGTACTTC.

The rearrangement joins TRBV5-1 to TRBJ2-3; 14 positions match TRBD2. Germline CDR1 and CDR2: SGHRS and YFSETQ. The ends lost 4 bases at V and 0 bases at J; junction bases unmatched: 13. There are 20 residues in the CDR3. CDR3 DNA sequence: TGCGCCAGCAGCCCTGGCGGACTAGCGGGGGGCTTTACTAGCACAGATACGCAGTATTTT. Translating gives CASSPGGLAGGFTSTDTQYF. The variable domain in full, completed from reference TRBV5-1 and TRBJ2-3, reads KAGVTQTPRYLIKTRGQQVTLSCSPISGHRSVSWYQQTPGQGLQFLFEYFSETQRNKGNFPGRFSGRQFSNSRSEMNVSTLELGDSALYLCASSPGGLAGGFTSTDTQYFGPGTRLTVL.

This clone was observed a few times. V usage is TRBV7-9 and J usage is TRBJ2-5; 9 positions agree with TRBD1. The CDR3 extends over 14 amino acids. Germline V lookup: CDR1 SEHNR, CDR2 FQNEAQ (reference sequence). J lost 5 bases, V lost 8 bases, and 9 bases had no gene match. In nucleotides, the CDR3 is TGTGCCAGCGCCCGGGACAGGGAATGGGAGACCCAGTACTTC. Amino acids: CASARDREWETQYF.

This clone is a singleton in its sample. This chain uses TRBV6-5 with TRBJ2-3; TRBD1 matches at 8 bases. CDR1 MNHEY and CDR2 SVGAGI come from the germline V gene. The CDR3 is 15 amino acids. The V gene end was trimmed by 5 bases and the J gene end by 7 bases; junction bases not matched to a gene: 11. The CDR3 nucleotides are TGTGCCAGCAGTCTATTTGGGACAGGCTCTCATACGCAGTATTTT. This sequence encodes CASSLFGTGSHTQYF.

This clone was observed a handful of times. The chain is built from TRBV25-1 and TRBJ2-6, with D hard to call. Trimming stripped 5 bases from V and 2 bases from J, with 7 bases between. CDR3 length equals 14 residues. CDR1 and CDR2 (germline): MGHDK, SYGVNS. The CDR3 reads CASSPPTGANVLTF. The CDR3 DNA reads as TGTGCCAGCAGTCCCCCCACTGGGGCCAACGTCCTGACTTTC.

This clone was seen only a few times. The chain joins TRBV25-1 to TRBJ1-1, with a tentative D call TRBD1 (5 bases). Germline V gene data show CDR1 as MGHDK and CDR2 as SYGVNS. With 4 bases removed from V and 2 bases from J, the gap between germline ends came to 8 bases. CDR3 length equals 13 residues. The chain's CDR3 is CASSVTANTEAFF. The CDR3 bases are TGTGCCAGCAGTGTGACAGCTAACACTGAAGCTTTCTTT.

This clone was seen more than once but under ten times. The chain couples TRBV6-5 to TRBJ2-1; 11 nucleotides align to TRBD2. CDR3 length: 15 amino acids. Per the germline V gene, CDR1 is MNHEY and CDR2 is SVGAGI. After removal of 8 bases from V and 6 bases from J, the junction contained 9 bases not matched to a gene. CDR3 nucleotide sequence: TGTGCCAGCTCCGCACCGGGACTAGCGGTCAATGAGCAGTTCTTC. Translating gives CASSAPGLAVNEQFF.

CDR3 region: CASSRTGILVQPQHF. CDR3 bases: TGTGCCAGTAGTAGGACAGGGATCTTAGTTCAGCCCCAGCATTTT. The chain is built from TRBV19 and TRBJ1-5, with TRBD1 identical over 8 bases. This CDR3 is built from 15 residues. With 4 bases clipped from V and 6 bases from J, the junction kept 8 bases outside the gene matches. Germline lookup yields CDR1 LNHDA and CDR2 SQIVND (reference sequence).

In nucleotides, the CDR3 is TGTGCCAGCAGCCACGGTAGGGGCGGCTATACGTCCTACGAGCAGTACTTC. It yields the protein CASSHGRGGYTSYEQYF. The chain carries TRBV5-6 and TRBJ2-7, with D maybe TRBD1 (5 bases). CDR1 and CDR2 from the germline V gene are SGHDT and YYEEEE. V lost 4 bases and J 1 base, leaving 21 bases between the germline ends. This CDR3 has 17 amino acids.

A word on this clone: The sample has other DNA sequences that encode this CDR3 too. V is TRBV7-9 and J is TRBJ2-2; TRBD1 might be the D (5 bases). The CDR3 has 15 amino acids. Germline V gene sequence: CDR1 SEHNR, CDR2 FQNEAQ (reference sequence). The ends were cut back, 5 bases at V and 2 bases at J, with 12 bases in the middle. For the CDR3, the DNA is TGTGCCAGCAGCAAGCTCACAGGAAACACCGGGGAGCTGTTTTTT. Translating gives CASSKLTGNTGELFF.

This clone occurred once. The chain recombines TRBV10-3 with TRBJ1-5; 8 bases align to TRBD1. J gave up 9 bases and V 0 bases, and 4 bases lay outside the gene matches. The CDR3 contains 14 residues. Germline assignment: CDR1 ENHRY and CDR2 SYGVKD. The CDR3: CAISESDRERPQHF. The DNA of the CDR3 is TGTGCCATCAGTGAGTCGGACAGGGAACGGCCCCAGCATTTT.

The chain uses TRBV30 and TRBJ2-1, with TRBD2 matching over 10 bases. The J segment lost 0 bases and the V segment lost 5 bases, leaving 4 bases of the junction unmatched. This CDR3 has 15 amino acids. Germline CDR1 reads GTSNPN; CDR2 reads SVGIG (reference sequence). CDR3 sequence reads: CAWLSGGGSYNEQFF. The CDR3 coding sequence is TGTGCCTGGCTAAGCGGGGGGGGCTCCTACAATGAGCAGTTCTTC.

The chain links TRBV6-4 to TRBJ1-5; possible D gene TRBD1, 5 bases. The germline V gene has CDR1 MRHNA and CDR2 SNTAGT. There are 15 residues in the CDR3. V lost 9 bases and J lost 5, with 20 bases in between. The CDR3 loop reads CASTRRGGSHQPQHF. CDR3 nucleotide sequence: TGTGCCAGTACACGCCGCGGGGGGTCTCATCAGCCCCAGCATTTT.

The V gene is TRBV2, the J gene TRBJ1-5; D unclear. Trimming took off 3 bases at V and 4 bases at J, with 7 bases between the two ends. Germline V gene lookup returns CDR1 SNHLY and CDR2 FYNNEI. The CDR3 spans 13 residues. For the CDR3, the DNA is TGTGCCAGCAGTGAGAACAAAAATCAGCCCCAGCATTTT. This encodes CASSENKNQPQHF.

The J gene is TRBJ2-3, the V gene TRBV28, with a tentative D call TRBD2 (5 bases). This CDR3 contains 13 residues. The ends were cut back, 7 bases at V and 0 bases at J, with 8 bases in the middle. Germline CDR1 MDHEN, CDR2 SYDVKM. In nucleotides, the CDR3 is TGTGCCAGCATGAGGACTAGCACAGATACGCAGTATTTT. Its translation: CASMRTSTDTQYF.

V is TRBV9 and J is TRBJ2-5; maybe TRBD2 (6 bases). The CDR3 loop spans 17 amino acids. Germline CDR1 is SGDLS and CDR2 is YYNGEE. The V and J ends lost 4 bases and 1 base respectively, with 20 bases between them. The CDR3 here is CASSSPSGVGGQETQYF. CDR3 nucleotides: TGTGCCAGCAGCTCACCCTCGGGGGTCGGGGGCCAAGAGACCCAGTACTTC.

In DNA, the CDR3 is TGTGCCAGCAGTTTACAGGACAGGGGATCTGGCTACACCTTC. Translation gives CASSLQDRGSGYTF. V usage is TRBV28 and J usage is TRBJ1-2; TRBD1 agrees at 9 bases. In germline, CDR1 is MDHEN, CDR2 SYDVKM. This CDR3 comprises 14 residues. The V gene end was trimmed by 2 bases and the J gene end by 7 bases; junction bases not matched to a gene: 5.

V usage is TRBV7-8 and J usage is TRBJ1-2; possible D gene TRBD1, 6 bases. Trimming took 0 bases from V and 4 from J, leaving 6 bases between them. CDR3 length: 13 amino acids. The germline V gene encodes CDR1 SGHVS and CDR2 FQNEAQ. The chain's CDR3 is CASSLATGYGYTF. CDR3 sequence (DNA): TGTGCCAGCAGCTTAGCGACAGGCTATGGCTACACCTTC. Complete variable domain (other parts from reference TRBV7-8 and TRBJ1-2): GAGVSQSPRYKVAKRGQDVALRCDPISGHVSLFWYQQALGQGPEFLTYFQNEAQLDKSGLPSDRFFAERPEGSVSTLKIQRTQQEDSAVYLCASSLATGYGYTFGSGTRLTVV.